Listed here are 2 T cell receptor beta chains from one sample, sequenced in a study of T cell changes during pregnancy in multiple sclerosis (dated by TCRdb to between 2019 and 2020). The library was produced with the immunoSEQ multiplex PCR assay. TCRdb took this table from immuneACCESS and kept in-frame rearrangements with V and J called. Such tables lack part of the clones; where checked against another copy, unresolved V genes explain under half of the gap, and the rest is unexplained. For this sample the table gives about 42,000 clones, of which nearly 90% were detected only once. Jointly, the top ten make up under 0.95% of the sample. The sequencing here drew on CD4+ T cells from peripheral blood mononuclear cells, taken after pregnancy. The receptors here all came from a female donor with multiple sclerosis, enrolled in a pregnancy study.

V is TRBV5-1 and J is TRBJ1-4, with unresolved D. This CDR3 is 16 amino acids long. Per the germline V gene, CDR1 is SGHRS and CDR2 is YFSETQ. The germline V and J ends were trimmed by 0 bases and 0 bases, with 9 bases remaining between them. The CDR3 bases are TGCGCCAGCAGCTTGGGGCGGTATGCAACTAATGAAAAACTGTTTTTT. Translation gives CASSLGRYATNEKLFF.

The chain joins TRBV7-2 to TRBJ1-1; D gene unclear. V dropped 5 bases and J dropped 4 bases, with 8 bases sitting between them. There are 12 residues in the CDR3. Germline V gene lookup returns CDR1 SGHTA and CDR2 FQGNSA. Here the CDR3 reads CASSPGFTEAFF. CDR3 nucleotide sequence: TGTGCCAGCAGCCCCGGGTTCACTGAAGCTTTCTTT. Full variable domain (rest looked up from reference TRBV7-2 and TRBJ1-1): GAGVSQSPSNKVTEKGKDVELRCDPISGHTALYWYRQSLGQGLEFLIYFQGNSAPDKSGLPSDRFSAERTGGSVSTLTIQRTQQEDSAVYLCASSPGFTEAFFGQGTRLTVV.